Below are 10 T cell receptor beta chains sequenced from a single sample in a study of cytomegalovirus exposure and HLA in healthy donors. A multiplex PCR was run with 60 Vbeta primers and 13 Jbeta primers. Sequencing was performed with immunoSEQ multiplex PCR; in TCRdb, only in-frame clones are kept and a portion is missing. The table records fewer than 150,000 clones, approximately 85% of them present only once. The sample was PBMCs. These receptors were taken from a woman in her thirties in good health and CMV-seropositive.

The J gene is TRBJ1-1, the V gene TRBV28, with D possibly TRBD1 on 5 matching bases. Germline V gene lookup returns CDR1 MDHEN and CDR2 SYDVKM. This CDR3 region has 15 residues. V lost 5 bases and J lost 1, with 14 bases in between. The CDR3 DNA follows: TGTGCCAGCAGTGTAGGACAACTCCAGAACACTGAAGCTTTCTTT. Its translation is CASSVGQLQNTEAFF.

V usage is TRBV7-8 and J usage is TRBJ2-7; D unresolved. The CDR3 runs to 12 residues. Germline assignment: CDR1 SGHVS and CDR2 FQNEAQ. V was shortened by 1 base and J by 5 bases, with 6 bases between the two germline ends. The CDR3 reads CASSLVIDEQYF. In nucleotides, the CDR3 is TGTGCCAGCAGCTTAGTTATTGACGAGCAGTACTTC.

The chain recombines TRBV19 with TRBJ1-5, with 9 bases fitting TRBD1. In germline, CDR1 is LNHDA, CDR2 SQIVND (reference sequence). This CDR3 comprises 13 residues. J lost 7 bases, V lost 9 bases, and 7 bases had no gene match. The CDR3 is CASRDRGGQPQHF. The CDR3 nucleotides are TGTGCCAGCCGAGACAGGGGGGGACAGCCCCAGCATTTT.

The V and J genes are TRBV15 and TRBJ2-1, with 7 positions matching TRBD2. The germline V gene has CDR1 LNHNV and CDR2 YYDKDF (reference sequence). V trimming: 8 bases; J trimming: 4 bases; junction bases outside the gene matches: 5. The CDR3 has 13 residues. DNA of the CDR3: TGTGCCACCGAGAGGGGAGGGTACAATGAGCAGTTCTTC. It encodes CATERGGYNEQFF.

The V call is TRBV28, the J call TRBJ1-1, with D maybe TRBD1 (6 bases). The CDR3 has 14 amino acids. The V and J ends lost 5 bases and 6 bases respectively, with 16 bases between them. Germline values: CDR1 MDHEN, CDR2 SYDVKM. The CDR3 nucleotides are TGTGCCAGCAGTGGGGTAGGGGGTGACCCTGAAGCTTTCTTT. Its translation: CASSGVGGDPEAFF.

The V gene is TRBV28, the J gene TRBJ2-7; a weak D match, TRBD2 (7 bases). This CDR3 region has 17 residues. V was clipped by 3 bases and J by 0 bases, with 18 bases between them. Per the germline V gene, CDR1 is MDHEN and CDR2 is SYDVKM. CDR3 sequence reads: CASSFSHRGANSYEQYF. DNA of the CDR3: TGTGCCAGCAGTTTTAGTCATCGGGGGGCTAACTCCTACGAGCAGTACTTC.

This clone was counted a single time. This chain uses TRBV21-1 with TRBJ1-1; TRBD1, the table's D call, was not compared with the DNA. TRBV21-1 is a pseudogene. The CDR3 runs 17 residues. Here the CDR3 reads CASRLGGPSSADTEAFF. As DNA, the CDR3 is TGTGCCAGCAGGTTAGGGGGCCCAAGTTCGGCGGACACTGAAGCTTTCTTT.

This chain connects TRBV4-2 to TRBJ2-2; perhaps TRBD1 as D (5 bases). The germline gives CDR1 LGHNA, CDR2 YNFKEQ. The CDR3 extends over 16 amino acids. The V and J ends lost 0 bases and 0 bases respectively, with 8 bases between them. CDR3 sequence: CASSQEGHSNTGELFF. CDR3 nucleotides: TGTGCCAGCAGCCAAGAAGGACACTCGAACACCGGGGAGCTGTTTTTT.

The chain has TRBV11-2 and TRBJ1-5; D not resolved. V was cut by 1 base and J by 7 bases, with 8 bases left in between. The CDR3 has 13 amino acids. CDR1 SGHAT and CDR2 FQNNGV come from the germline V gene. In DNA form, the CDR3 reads TGTGCCAGCAGCTTAGGCCTATCCCAGCCCCAGCATTTT. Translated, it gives CASSLGLSQPQHF.

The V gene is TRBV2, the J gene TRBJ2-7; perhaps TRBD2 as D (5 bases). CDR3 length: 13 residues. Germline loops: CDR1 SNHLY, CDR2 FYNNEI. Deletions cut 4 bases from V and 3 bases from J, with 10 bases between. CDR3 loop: CASSGGPFYEQYF. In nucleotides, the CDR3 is TGTGCCAGCAGTGGCGGGCCCTTCTACGAGCAGTACTTC.